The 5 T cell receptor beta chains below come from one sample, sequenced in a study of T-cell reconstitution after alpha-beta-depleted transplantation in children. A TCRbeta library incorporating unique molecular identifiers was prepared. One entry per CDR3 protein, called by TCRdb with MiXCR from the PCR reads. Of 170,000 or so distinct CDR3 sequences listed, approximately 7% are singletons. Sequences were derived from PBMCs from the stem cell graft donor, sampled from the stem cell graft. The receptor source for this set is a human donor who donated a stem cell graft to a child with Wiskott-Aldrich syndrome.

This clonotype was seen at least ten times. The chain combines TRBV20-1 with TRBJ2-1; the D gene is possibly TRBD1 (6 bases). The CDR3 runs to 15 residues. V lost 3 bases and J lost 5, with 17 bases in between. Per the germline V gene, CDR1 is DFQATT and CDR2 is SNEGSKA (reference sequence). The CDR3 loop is CSARGWGLTNNEQFF. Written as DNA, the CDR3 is TGCAGTGCTAGGGGCTGGGGGCTTACCAACAATGAGCAGTTCTTC.

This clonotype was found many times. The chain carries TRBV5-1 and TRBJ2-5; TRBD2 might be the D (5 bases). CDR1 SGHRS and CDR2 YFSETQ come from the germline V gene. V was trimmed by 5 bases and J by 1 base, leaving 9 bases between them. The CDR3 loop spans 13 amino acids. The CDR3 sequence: CASRPAAQETQYF. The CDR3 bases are TGCGCCAGCAGACCAGCGGCCCAAGAGACCCAGTACTTC.

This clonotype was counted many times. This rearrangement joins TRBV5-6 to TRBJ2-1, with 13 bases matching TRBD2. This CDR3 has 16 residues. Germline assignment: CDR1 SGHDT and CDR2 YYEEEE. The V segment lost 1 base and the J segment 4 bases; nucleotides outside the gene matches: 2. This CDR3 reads CASSLQLAGGYNEQFF. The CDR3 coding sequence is TGTGCCAGCAGCTTGCAACTAGCGGGAGGGTACAATGAGCAGTTCTTC.

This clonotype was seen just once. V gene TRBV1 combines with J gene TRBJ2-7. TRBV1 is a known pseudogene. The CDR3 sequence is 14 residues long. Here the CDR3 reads CTSSQEEPTYEQYF. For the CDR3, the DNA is TGCACCAGCAGCCAAGAAGAACCGACCTACGAGCAGTACTTC.

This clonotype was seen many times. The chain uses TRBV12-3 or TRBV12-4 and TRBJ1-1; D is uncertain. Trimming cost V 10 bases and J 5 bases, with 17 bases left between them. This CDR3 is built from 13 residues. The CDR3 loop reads CAIGTTQGTEAFF. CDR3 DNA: TGTGCCATCGGCACAACTCAAGGGACTGAAGCTTTCTTT.